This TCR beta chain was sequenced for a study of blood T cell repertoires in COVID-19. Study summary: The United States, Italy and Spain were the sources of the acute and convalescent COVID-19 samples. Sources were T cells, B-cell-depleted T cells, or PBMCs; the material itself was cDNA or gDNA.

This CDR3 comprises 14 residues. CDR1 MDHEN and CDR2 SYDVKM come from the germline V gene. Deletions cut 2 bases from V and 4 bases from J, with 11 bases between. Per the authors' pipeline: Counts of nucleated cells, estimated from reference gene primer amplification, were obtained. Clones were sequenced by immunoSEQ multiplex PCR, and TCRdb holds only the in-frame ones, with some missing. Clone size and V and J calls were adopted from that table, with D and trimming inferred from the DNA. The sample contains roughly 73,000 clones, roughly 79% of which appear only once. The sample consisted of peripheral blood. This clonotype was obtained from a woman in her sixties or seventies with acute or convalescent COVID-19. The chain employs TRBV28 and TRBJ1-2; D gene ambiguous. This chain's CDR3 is CASSLGARFYGYTF. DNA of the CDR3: TGTGCCAGCAGTTTAGGTGCCAGGTTCTATGGCTACACCTTC.